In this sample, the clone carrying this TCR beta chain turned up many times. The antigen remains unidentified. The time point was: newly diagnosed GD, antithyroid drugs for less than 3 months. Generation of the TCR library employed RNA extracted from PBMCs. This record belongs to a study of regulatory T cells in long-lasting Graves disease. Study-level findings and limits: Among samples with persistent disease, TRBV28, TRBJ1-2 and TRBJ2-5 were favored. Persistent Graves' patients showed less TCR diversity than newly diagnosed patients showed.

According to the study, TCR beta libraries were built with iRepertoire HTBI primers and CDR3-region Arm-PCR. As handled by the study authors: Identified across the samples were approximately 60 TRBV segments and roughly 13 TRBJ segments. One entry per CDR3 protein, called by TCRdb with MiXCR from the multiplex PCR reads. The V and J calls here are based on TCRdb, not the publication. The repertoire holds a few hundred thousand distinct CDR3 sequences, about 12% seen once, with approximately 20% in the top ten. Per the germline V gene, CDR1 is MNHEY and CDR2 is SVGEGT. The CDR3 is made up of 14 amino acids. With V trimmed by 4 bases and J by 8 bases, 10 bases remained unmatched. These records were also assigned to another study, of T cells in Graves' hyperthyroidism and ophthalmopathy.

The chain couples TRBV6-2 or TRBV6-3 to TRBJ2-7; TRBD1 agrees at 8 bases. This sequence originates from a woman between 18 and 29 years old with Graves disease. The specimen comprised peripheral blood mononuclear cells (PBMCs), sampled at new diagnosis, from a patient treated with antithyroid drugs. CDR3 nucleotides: TGTGCCAGCAGTTCCTCCGGGACAGGACTGAAGCAGTACTTC. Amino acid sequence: CASSSSGTGLKQYF.